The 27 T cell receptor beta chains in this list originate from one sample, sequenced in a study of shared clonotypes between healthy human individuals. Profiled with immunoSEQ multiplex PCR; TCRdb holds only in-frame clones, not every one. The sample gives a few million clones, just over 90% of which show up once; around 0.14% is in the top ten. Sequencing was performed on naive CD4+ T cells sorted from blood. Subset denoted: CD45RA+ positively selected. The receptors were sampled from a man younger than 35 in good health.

CDR3 amino acids: CASSLELAGAAYEQYF. CDR3 bases: TGTGCCAGCAGCTTAGAACTAGCGGGAGCCGCCTACGAGCAGTACTTC. V is TRBV11-2 and J is TRBJ2-7; 11 positions match TRBD2. The CDR3 is made up of 16 amino acids. Trimming took 0 bases from V and 2 from J; bases not matched to a gene: 3. Germline loops: CDR1 SGHAT, CDR2 FQNNGV.

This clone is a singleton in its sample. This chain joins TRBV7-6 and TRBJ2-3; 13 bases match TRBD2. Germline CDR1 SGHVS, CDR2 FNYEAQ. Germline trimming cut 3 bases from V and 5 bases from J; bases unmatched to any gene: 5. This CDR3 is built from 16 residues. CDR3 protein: CASSFTSGGAVDTQYF. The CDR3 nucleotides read TGTGCCAGCAGCTTTACTAGCGGGGGGGCGGTAGATACGCAGTATTTT.

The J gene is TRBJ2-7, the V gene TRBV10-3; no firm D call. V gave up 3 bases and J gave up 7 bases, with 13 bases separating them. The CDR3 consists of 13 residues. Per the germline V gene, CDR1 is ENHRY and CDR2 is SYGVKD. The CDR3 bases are TGTGCCATCAGTGAAAACCCTGGGCGGGAGCAGTACTTC. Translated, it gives CAISENPGREQYF.

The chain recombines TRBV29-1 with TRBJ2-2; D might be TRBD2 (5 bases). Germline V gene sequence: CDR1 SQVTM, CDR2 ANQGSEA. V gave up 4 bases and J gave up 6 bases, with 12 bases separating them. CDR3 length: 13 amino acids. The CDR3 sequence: CSVGSDWAGELFF. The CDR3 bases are TGCAGCGTTGGGTCGGACTGGGCCGGGGAGCTGTTTTTT.

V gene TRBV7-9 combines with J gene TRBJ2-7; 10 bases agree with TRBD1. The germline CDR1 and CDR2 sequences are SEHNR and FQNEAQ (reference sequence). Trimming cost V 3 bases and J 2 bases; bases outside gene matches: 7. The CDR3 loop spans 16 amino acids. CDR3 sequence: CASSLGQGTLPYEQYF. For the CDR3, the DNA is TGTGCCAGCAGCTTGGGACAGGGGACGCTACCCTACGAGCAGTACTTC.

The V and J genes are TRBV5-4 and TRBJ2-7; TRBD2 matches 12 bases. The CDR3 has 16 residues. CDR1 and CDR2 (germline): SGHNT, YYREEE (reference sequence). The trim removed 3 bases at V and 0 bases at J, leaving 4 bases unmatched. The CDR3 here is CASSSGLAGPSYEQYF. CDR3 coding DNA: TGTGCCAGCAGCTCCGGACTAGCGGGACCCTCCTACGAGCAGTACTTC.

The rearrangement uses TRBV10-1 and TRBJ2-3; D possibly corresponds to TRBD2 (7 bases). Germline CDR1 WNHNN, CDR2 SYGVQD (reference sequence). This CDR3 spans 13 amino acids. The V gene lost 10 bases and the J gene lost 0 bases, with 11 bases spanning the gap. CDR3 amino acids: CAIGGPSTDTQYF. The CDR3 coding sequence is TGCGCCATCGGGGGGCCCAGCACAGATACGCAGTATTTT.

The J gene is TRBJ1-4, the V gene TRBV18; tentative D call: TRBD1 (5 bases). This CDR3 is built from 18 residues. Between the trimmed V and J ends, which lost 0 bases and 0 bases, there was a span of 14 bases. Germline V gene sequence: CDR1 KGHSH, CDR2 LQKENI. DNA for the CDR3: TGTGCCAGCTCACCACCGAACAGGCACTCTGCAACTAATGAAAAACTGTTTTTT. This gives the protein CASSPPNRHSATNEKLFF. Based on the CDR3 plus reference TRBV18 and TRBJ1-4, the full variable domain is NAGVMQNPRHLVRRRGQEARLRCSPMKGHSHVYWYRQLPEEGLKFMVYLQKENIIDESGMPKERFSAEFPKEGPSILRIQQVVRGDSAAYFCASSPPNRHSATNEKLFFGSGTQLSVL.

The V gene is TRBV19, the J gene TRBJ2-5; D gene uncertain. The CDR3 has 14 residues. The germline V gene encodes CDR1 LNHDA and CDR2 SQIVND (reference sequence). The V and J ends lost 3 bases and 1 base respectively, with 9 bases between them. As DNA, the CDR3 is TGTGCCAGTAGTATGGGTGGCGGCCAAGAGACCCAGTACTTC. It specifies CASSMGGGQETQYF. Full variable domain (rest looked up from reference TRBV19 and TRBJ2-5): DGGITQSPKYLFRKEGQNVTLSCEQNLNHDAMYWYRQDPGQGLRLIYYSQIVNDFQKGDIAEGYSVSREKKESFPLTVTSAQKNPTAFYLCASSMGGGQETQYFGPGTRLLVL.

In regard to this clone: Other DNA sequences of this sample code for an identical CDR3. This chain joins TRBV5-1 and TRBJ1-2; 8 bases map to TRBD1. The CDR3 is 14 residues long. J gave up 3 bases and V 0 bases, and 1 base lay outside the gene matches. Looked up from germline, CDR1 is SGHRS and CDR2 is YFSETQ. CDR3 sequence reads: CASSLETGDYGYTF. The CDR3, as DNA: TGCGCCAGCAGCTTGGAGACAGGGGACTATGGCTACACCTTC.

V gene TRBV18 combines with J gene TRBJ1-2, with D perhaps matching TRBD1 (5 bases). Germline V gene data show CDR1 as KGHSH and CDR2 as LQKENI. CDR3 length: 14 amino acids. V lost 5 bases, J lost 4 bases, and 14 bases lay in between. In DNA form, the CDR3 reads TGTGCCAGCTCAGCACGGGACGGTCCCTATGGCTACACCTTC. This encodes CASSARDGPYGYTF.

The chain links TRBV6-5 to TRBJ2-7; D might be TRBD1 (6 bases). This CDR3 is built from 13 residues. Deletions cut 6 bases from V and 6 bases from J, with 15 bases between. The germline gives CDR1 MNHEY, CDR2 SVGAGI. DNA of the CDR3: TGTGCCAGCAGCCCTACAGGGTTTCCCGAGCAGTACTTC. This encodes CASSPTGFPEQYF.

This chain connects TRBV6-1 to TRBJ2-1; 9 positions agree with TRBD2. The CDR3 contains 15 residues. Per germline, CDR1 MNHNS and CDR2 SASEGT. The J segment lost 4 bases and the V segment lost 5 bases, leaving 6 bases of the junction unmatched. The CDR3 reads CASSPGTSHYNEQFF. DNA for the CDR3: TGTGCCAGCAGTCCCGGGACTAGCCATTACAATGAGCAGTTCTTC.

The CDR3 reads CASSSKRGGRTDTQYF. CDR3 DNA: TGTGCCAGCAGTTCTAAGCGGGGGGGCCGCACAGATACGCAGTATTTT. The chain has TRBV28 and TRBJ2-3, with 10 bases matching TRBD2. This CDR3 is 16 amino acids long. CDR1 and CDR2 from the germline V gene are MDHEN and SYDVKM. With V trimmed by 4 bases and J by 1 base, 5 bases remained unmatched.

CDR3 bases: TGTGCCAGCAGCCCCCCGGGGGCGATATACAATGAGCAGTTCTTC. Residues: CASSPPGAIYNEQFF. This chain uses TRBV5-4 with TRBJ2-1; either TRBD1 or TRBD2 may supply D (6 bases each). This CDR3 contains 15 residues. The germline V gene encodes CDR1 SGHNT and CDR2 YYREEE (reference sequence). Trimming stripped 4 bases from V and 4 bases from J, with 15 bases between.

CDR3 amino acids: CASSLRPGDQPQHF. The CDR3 DNA is TGTGCCAGCAGTCTAAGACCGGGAGATCAGCCCCAGCATTTT. V is TRBV6-5 and J is TRBJ1-5; D remains ambiguous. This CDR3 is 14 amino acids long. Germline loops: CDR1 MNHEY, CDR2 SVGAGI. V was clipped by 5 bases and J by 5 bases, with 13 bases between them.

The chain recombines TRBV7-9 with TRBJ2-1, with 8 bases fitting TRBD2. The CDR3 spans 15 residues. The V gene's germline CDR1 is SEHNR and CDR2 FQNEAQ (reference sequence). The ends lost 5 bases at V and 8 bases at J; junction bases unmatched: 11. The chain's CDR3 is CASSVRTSFSDEQFF. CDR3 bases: TGTGCCAGCAGCGTTCGGACTAGCTTTAGCGATGAGCAGTTCTTC.

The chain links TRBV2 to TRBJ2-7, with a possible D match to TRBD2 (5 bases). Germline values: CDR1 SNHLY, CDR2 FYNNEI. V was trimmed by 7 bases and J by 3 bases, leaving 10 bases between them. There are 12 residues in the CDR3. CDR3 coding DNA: TGTGCCAGCAACGACGGAGGCTACGAGCAGTACTTC. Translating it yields CASNDGGYEQYF.

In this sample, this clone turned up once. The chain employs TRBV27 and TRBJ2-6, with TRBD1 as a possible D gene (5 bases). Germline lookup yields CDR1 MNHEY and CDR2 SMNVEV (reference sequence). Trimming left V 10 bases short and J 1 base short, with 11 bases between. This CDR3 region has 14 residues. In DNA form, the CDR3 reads TGTGCCACCAGCGCAGGGTCTGGGGCCAACGTCCTGACTTTC. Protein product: CATSAGSGANVLTF.

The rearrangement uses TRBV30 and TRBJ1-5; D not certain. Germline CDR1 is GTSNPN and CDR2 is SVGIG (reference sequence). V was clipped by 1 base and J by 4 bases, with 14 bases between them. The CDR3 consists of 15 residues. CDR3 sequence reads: CAWSDPGPGNQPQHF. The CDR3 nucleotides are TGTGCCTGGAGTGACCCTGGACCCGGGAATCAGCCCCAGCATTTT. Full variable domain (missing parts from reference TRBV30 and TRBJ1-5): SQTIHQWPATLVQPVGSPLSLECTVEGTSNPNLYWYRQAAGRGLQLLFYSVGIGQISSEVPQNLSASRPQDRQFILSSKKLLLSDSGFYLCAWSDPGPGNQPQHFGDGTRLSIL.

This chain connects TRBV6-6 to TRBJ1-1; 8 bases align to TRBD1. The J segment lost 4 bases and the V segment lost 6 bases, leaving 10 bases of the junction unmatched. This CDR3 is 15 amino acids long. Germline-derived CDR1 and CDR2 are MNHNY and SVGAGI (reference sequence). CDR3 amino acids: CASSTKTGAPTEAFF. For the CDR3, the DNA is TGTGCCAGCAGCACAAAGACAGGGGCTCCCACTGAAGCTTTCTTT.

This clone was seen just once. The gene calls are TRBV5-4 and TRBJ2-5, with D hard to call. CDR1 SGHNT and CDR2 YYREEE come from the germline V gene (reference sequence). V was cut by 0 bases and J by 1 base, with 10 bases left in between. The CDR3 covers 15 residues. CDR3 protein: CASSLGITIQETQYF. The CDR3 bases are TGTGCCAGCAGCTTGGGTATTACAATCCAAGAGACCCAGTACTTC.

CDR3 amino acids: CASRRQGQMSTEAFF. CDR3 sequence (DNA): TGTGCCAGCAGACGACAGGGCCAAATGAGCACTGAAGCTTTCTTT. The rearrangement uses TRBV7-2 and TRBJ1-1, with TRBD1 matching 7 bases. CDR3 size: 15 residues. Trimming removed 6 bases from V and 4 bases from J; junction bases left unmatched: 11. In germline, CDR1 is SGHTA, CDR2 FQGNSA. The full variable domain, in which reference TRBV7-2 and TRBJ1-1 provide the parts outside the CDR3, is GAGVSQSPSNKVTEKGKDVELRCDPISGHTALYWYRQSLGQGLEFLIYFQGNSAPDKSGLPSDRFSAERTGGSVSTLTIQRTQQEDSAVYLCASRRQGQMSTEAFFGQGTRLTVV.

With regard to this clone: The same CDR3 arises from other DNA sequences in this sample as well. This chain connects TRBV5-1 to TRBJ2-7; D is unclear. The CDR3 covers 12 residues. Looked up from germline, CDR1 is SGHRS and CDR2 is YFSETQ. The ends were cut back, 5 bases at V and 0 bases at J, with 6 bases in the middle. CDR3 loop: CASSTDSYEQYF. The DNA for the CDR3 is TGCGCCAGCAGTACCGACTCCTACGAGCAGTACTTC. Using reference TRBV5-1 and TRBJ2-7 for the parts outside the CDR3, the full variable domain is KAGVTQTPRYLIKTRGQQVTLSCSPISGHRSVSWYQQTPGQGLQFLFEYFSETQRNKGNFPGRFSGRQFSNSRSEMNVSTLELGDSALYLCASSTDSYEQYFGPGTRLTVT.

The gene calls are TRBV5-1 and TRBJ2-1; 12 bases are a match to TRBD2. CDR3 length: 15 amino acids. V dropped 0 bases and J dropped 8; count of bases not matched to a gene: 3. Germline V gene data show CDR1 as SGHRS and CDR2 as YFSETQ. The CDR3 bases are TGCGCCAGCAGCTTGGAACTAGCGGGAGGATATGAGCAGTTCTTC. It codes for CASSLELAGGYEQFF. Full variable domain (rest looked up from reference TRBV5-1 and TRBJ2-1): KAGVTQTPRYLIKTRGQQVTLSCSPISGHRSVSWYQQTPGQGLQFLFEYFSETQRNKGNFPGRFSGRQFSNSRSEMNVSTLELGDSALYLCASSLELAGGYEQFFGPGTRLTVL.

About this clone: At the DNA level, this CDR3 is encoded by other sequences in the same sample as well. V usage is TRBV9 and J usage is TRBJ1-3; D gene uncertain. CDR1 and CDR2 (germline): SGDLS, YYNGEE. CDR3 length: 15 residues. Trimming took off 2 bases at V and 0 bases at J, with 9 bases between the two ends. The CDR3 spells CASSVDLRSGNTIYF. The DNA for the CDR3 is TGTGCCAGCAGCGTTGATCTTCGCTCTGGAAACACCATATATTTT. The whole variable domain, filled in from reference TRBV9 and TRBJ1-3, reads DSGVTQTPKHLITATGQRVTLRCSPRSGDLSVYWYQQSLDQGLQFLIQYYNGEERAKGNILERFSAQQFPDLHSELNLSSLELGDSALYFCASSVDLRSGNTIYFGEGSWLTVV.

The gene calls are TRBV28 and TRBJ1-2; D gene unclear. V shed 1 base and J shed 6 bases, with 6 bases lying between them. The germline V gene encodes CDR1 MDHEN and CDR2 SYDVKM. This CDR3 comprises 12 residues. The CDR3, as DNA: TGTGCCAGCAGTTTATATTTGGATGGCTACACCTTC. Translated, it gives CASSLYLDGYTF.